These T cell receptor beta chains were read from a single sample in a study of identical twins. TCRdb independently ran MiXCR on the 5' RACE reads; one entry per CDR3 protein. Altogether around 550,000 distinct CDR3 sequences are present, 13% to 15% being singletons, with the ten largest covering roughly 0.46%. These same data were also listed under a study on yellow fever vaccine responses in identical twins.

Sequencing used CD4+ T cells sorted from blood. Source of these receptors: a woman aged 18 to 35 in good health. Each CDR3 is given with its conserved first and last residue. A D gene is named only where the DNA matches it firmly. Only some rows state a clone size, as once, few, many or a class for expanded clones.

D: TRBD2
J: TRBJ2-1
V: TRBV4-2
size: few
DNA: TGTGCCAGCAGCCAAGAAGGGACTAGCGGGGCATACAATGAGCAGTTCTTC
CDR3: CASSQEGTSGAYNEQFF

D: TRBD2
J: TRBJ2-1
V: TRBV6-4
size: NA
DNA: TGTGCCAGCAGTGTTAGCGGGAGTGGGGACAATGAGCAGTTCTTC
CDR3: CASSVSGSGDNEQFF

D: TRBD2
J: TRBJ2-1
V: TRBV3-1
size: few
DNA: TGTGCCAGCAGCCAGGGGGGGGGTTACAATGAGCAGTTCTTC
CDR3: CASSQGGGYNEQFF

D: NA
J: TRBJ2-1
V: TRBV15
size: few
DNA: TGTGCCACCAGCAGAGATACCGCAGGCGGGTACAATGAGCAGTTCTTC
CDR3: CATSRDTAGGYNEQFF

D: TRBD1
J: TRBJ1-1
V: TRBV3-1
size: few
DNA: TGTGCCAGCAGCCAAGCCATGACAGGGAAGGGCACTGAAGCTTTCTTT
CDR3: CASSQAMTGKGTEAFF

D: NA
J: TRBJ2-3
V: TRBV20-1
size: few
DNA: TGCAGTGCGTCAGACCGGGACACCGCCACAGATACGCAGTATTTT
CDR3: CSASDRDTATDTQYF

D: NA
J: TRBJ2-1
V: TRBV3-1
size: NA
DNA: TGTGCCAGCAGCCAAGTCGGAGAGGGGCCCTACAATGAGCAGTTCTTC
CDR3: CASSQVGEGPYNEQFF

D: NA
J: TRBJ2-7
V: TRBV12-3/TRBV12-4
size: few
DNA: TGTGCCAGCAGTCCGGACATTTTGGGCTACGAGCAGTACTTC
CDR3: CASSPDILGYEQYF

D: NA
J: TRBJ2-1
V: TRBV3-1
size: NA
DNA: TGTGCCAGCACTAAATCGGATAGCGGCTCCTACAATGAGCAGTTCTTC
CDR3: CASTKSDSGSYNEQFF

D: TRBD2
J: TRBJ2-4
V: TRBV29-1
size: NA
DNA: TGCAGCGTTGGTGTAGTGGGAGGGAGGGAACTTGGGAACATTCAGTACTTC
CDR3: CSVGVVGGRELGNIQYF

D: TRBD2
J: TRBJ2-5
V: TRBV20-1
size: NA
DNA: TGCAGTGCTACTGGGACTAGCGGGAGGCTAGAGACCCAGTACTTC
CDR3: CSATGTSGRLETQYF

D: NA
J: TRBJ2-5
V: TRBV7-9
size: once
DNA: TGTGCCAGCAGCTTGGAGGTGGGAGAGACCCAGTACTTC
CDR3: CASSLEVGETQYF

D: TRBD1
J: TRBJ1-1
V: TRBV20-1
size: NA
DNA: TGCAGTGCTAGTCAGGGGGCGAAGACTGAAGCTTTCTTT
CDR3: CSASQGAKTEAFF

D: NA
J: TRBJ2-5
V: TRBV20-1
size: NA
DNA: TGCAGTGCTAGAGATCCTAGCCGGGGAACGGAGACCCAGTACTTC
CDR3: CSARDPSRGTETQYF

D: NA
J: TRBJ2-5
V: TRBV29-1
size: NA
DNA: TGCAGCGCAAGAACTAGCAGTAAAGAGACCCAGTACTTC
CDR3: CSARTSSKETQYF

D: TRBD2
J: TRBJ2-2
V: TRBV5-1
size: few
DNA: TGCGCCAGCAGCCGCGGACTAGCGGGTTCGCGGGGGTCAACCGGGGAGCTGTTTTTT
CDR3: CASSRGLAGSRGSTGELFF

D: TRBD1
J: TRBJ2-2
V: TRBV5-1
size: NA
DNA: TGCGCCAGCAGCTATGACAGGGGAAACACCGGGGAGCTGTTTTTT
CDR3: CASSYDRGNTGELFF

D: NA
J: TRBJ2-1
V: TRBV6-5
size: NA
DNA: TGTGCCAGCATCTCCGACAATGAGCAGTTCTTC
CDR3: CASISDNEQFF

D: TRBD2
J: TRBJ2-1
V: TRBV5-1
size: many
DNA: TGCGCCAGCAGTTCAACTAGCGCTTTACCCTACAATGAGCAGTTCTTC
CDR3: CASSSTSALPYNEQFF

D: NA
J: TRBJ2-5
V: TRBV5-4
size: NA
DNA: TGTGCCAGCAGCCTTGGTTTGGGGGGGGGCCCAGAGACCCAGTACTTC
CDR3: CASSLGLGGGPETQYF

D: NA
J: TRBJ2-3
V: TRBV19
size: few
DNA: TGTGCCAGTAGTATAAGTAGGACCACAGATACGCAGTATTTT
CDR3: CASSISRTTDTQYF

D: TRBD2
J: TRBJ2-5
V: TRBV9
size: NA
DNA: TGTGCCAGCAGCTATGGACTAGCGGGGGGCCGGGTAGAGACCCAGTACTTC
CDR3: CASSYGLAGGRVETQYF

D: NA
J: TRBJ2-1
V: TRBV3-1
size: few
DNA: TGTGCCAGCAGCCCGGACGGAGGGGGCCGGTACAATGAGCAGTTCTTC
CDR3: CASSPDGGGRYNEQFF

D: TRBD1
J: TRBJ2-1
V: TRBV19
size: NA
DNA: TGTGCCAGTAGTGCCGGACAGGGGCAGCCCAATGAGCAGTTCTTC
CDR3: CASSAGQGQPNEQFF

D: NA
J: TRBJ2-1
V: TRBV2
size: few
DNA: TGTGCCAGCAGTGAAGAGGGGGGAACCGAGCAGTTCTTC
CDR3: CASSEEGGTEQFF

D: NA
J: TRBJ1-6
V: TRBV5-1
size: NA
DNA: TGCGCCAGCAGCGGTCCGACGGAAAATTCACCCCTCCACTTT
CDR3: CASSGPTENSPLHF

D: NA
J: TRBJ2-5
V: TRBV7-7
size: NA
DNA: TGTGCCAGCAGCGAGCGGGTTGGGGAGACCCAGTACTTC
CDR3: CASSERVGETQYF

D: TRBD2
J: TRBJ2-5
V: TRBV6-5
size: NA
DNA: TGTGCCAGCAGTTACGCGGGAGGGGAGACCCAGTACTTC
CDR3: CASSYAGGETQYF

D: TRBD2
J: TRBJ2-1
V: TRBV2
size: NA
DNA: TGTGCCAGCACTCGCGGGAGTGAGGAGCAGTTCTTC
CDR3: CASTRGSEEQFF

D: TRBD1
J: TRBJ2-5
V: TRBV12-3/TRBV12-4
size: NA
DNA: TGTGCCAGCAGGCCCCCGGGACAGGGAAAGGAGACCCAGTACTTC
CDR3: CASRPPGQGKETQYF

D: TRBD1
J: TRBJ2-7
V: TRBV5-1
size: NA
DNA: TGCGCCAGCAGCACACCGGGACAGGGGGGCGTTTACGAGCAGTACTTC
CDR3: CASSTPGQGGVYEQYF

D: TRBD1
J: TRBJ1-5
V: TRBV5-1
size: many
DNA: TGCGCCAGCAGCACCGGACAGGGAAATCAGCCCCAGCATTTT
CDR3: CASSTGQGNQPQHF

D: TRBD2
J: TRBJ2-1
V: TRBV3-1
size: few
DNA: TGTGCCAGCAGCCAAGCCGGGACTAGCGGGAGATATTCCTACAATGAGCAGTTCTTC
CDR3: CASSQAGTSGRYSYNEQFF

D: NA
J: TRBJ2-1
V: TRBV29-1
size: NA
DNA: TGCAGCGTTGAAGGCGATGGAGGGGGTAGCTCCTACAATGAGCAGTTCTTC
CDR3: CSVEGDGGGSSYNEQFF

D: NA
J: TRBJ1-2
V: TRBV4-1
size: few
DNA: TGCGCCAGCAGCCAAGGGGGAATCTATGGCTACACCTTC
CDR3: CASSQGGIYGYTF

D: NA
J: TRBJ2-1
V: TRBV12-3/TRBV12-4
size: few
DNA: TGTGCCACTTTTCTAAATGGGTACAATGAGCAGTTCTTC
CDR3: CATFLNGYNEQFF

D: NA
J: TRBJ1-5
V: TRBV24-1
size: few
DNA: TGTGCCACCAGTGAGGGGAATCGGCCCCAGCATTTT
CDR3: CATSEGNRPQHF

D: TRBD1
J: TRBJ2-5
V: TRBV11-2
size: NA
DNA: TGTGCCAGCAGCTTAGATCTTGGGACAGGGGGCGCGTCAGAGACCCAGTACTTC
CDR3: CASSLDLGTGGASETQYF

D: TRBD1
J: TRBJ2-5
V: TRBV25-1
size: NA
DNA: TGTGCCAGCAGTGGGGGGACAGGGGGCTCGAGAGAGACCCAGTACTTC
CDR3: CASSGGTGGSRETQYF

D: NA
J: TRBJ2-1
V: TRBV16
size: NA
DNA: TGTGCCAGCAGCCGAAGGACCTTAAGCGATGAGCAGTTCTTC
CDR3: CASSRRTLSDEQFF

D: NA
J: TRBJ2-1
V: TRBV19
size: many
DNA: TGTGCCAGTAGTAGAGGGGTGGATGAGCAGTTCTTC
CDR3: CASSRGVDEQFF

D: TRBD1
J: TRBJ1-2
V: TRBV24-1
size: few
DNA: TGTGCCACCAGTGACCACGGACAGGCTTGGGGCTACACCTTC
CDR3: CATSDHGQAWGYTF

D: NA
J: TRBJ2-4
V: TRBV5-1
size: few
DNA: TGCGCCAGCAGCTTCCGTAAAAACATTCAGTACTTC
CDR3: CASSFRKNIQYF

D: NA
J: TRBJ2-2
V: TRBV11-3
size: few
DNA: TGTGCCAGCAGCTCCCCCCGTAACACCGGGGAGCTGTTTTTT
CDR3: CASSSPRNTGELFF

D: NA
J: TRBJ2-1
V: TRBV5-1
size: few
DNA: TGCGCCAGCAGCTTGGAATTCGATAATGAGCAGTTCTTC
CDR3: CASSLEFDNEQFF

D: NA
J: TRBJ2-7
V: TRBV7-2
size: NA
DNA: TGTGCCAGCAGCTCCCAGGGGGGGTACGAGCAGTACTTC
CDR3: CASSSQGGYEQYF

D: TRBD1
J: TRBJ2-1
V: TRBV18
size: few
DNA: TGTGCCAGCTCACCGCGGACAGGCCTCAATGAGCAGTTCTTC
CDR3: CASSPRTGLNEQFF

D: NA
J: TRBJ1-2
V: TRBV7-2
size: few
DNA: TGTGCCAGCAGCTTAACTTCGGCACTCGCGCCTATGGGCTACACCTTC
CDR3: CASSLTSALAPMGYTF

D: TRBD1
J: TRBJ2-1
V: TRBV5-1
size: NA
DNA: TGCGCCAGCAGAGGGCAAGGGGGCAACAATGAGCAGTTCTTC
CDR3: CASRGQGGNNEQFF

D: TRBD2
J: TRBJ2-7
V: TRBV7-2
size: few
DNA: TGTGCCAGCAGCTCCGCTAGCGGTTCCCCCTACGAGCAGTACTTC
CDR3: CASSSASGSPYEQYF

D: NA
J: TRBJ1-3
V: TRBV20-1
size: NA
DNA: TGCAGTGCTAGAGAGGCGGGCTCCTCTGGAAACACCATATATTTT
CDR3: CSAREAGSSGNTIYF

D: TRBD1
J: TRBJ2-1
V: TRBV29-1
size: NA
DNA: TGCAGCGCCTATGGGACAGCACTGTCCTACAATGAGCAGTTCTTC
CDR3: CSAYGTALSYNEQFF

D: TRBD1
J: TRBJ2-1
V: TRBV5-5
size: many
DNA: TGTGCCAGCAGCTTCTCGGGACAGTTATACAATGAGCAGTTCTTC
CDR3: CASSFSGQLYNEQFF